These T cell receptor beta chains were read from a single sample in a study of blood T cells in healthy people across ages. MiXCR, applied by TCRdb to the 5' RACE reads, yields one record per CDR3 protein. This table holds 1,800,000 or so distinct CDR3 sequences, about two fifths found once. The material sequenced was blood. These receptors were obtained from a human donor in good health. Both conserved end residues are part of each CDR3. The order of the fields is D gene, V gene, clone size, J gene, CDR3 protein, CDR3 DNA. A D gene is named only where the DNA matches it firmly. Not every row has a clone size; where given, it reads once, few, many or a size class.

-	TRBV20-1	-	TRBJ1-4	CSATDSVNEKLFF	TGCAGTGCTACGGACAGCGTTAATGAAAAACTGTTTTTT
-	TRBV3-1	-	TRBJ1-1	CASSQDVTVPEVFF	TGTGCCAGCAGCCAAGATGTGACAGTCCCTGAAGTTTTCTTT
-	TRBV11-2	few	TRBJ2-1	CASSKAPEYNEQFF	TGTGCCAGCAGCAAAGCCCCGGAATACAATGAGCAGTTCTTC
TRBD1	TRBV6-2/TRBV6-3	many	TRBJ2-1	CASTSRDRGNYNEQFF	TGTGCCAGCACCTCCCGGGACAGGGGAAACTACAATGAGCAGTTCTTC
-	TRBV20-1	-	TRBJ1-1	CSAISPRNTEAFF	TGCAGTGCTATATCTCCGAGAAACACTGAAGCTTTCTTT
TRBD1	TRBV4-3	-	TRBJ1-2	CASSLGVRQGANYGYTF	TGCGCCAGCAGCCTTGGAGTCCGACAGGGAGCCAACTATGGCTACACCTTC
-	TRBV7-6	few	TRBJ2-7	CASSPWVAGVQYF	TGTGCCAGCAGCCCGTGGGTTGCAGGCGTGCAGTACTTC
-	TRBV20-1	-	TRBJ2-1	CSARAGVRYNEQFF	TGCAGTGCTAGAGCGGGAGTAAGATACAATGAGCAGTTCTTC
TRBD2	TRBV4-3	few	TRBJ2-5	CASSQELAVTQYF	TGCGCCAGCAGCCAAGAACTAGCGGTGACCCAGTACTTC
-	TRBV18	-	TRBJ1-4	CASSPDTTRQLFF	TGTGCCAGCTCACCGGACACTACGCGGCAACTGTTTTTT
-	TRBV6-2/TRBV6-3	-	TRBJ2-5	CASSLSRGTETQYF	TGTGCCAGCAGTTTATCTAGAGGGACGGAGACCCAGTACTTC
-	TRBV25-1	-	TRBJ1-2	CASSGPKSGSRYGYTF	TGTGCCAGCAGTGGCCCCAAGTCCGGGTCTCGCTATGGCTACACCTTC
-	TRBV7-2	few	TRBJ1-2	CASSLVRGGNGYTF	TGTGCCAGCAGCTTAGTCCGGGGGGGTAATGGCTACACCTTC
TRBD2	TRBV20-1	-	TRBJ2-3	CSAGTGRLGGNTQYF	TGCAGTGCCGGGACGGGACGTTTGGGGGGGAATACGCAGTATTTT
TRBD1	TRBV5-1	many	TRBJ1-1	CASSLGQGSEAFF	TGTGCCAGCAGCCTTGGACAGGGCTCTGAAGCTTTCTTT
TRBD1	TRBV20-1	-	TRBJ1-5	CGTRVGTGLNQPQHF	TGCGGTACTAGAGTAGGGACAGGGCTCAATCAGCCCCAGCATTTT
-	TRBV20-1	-	TRBJ1-2	CSAIRLMGIYGYTF	TGCAGTGCTATTCGCCTGATGGGGATCTATGGCTACACCTTC
-	TRBV7-2	-	TRBJ2-4	CASSSGGAQNIQYF	TGTGCCAGCAGCTCAGGGGGGGCACAAAACATTCAGTACTTC
TRBD2	TRBV20-1	-	TRBJ2-3	CSARGLAWGSLPDTQYF	TGCAGTGCTAGGGGACTAGCGTGGGGGAGCCTCCCAGATACGCAGTATTTT
-	TRBV11-2	many	TRBJ2-3	CASSLDRGRPQYF	TGTGCCAGCAGCTTAGATCGGGGTAGGCCGCAGTATTTT
-	TRBV7-2	-	TRBJ1-5	CASSLEGTVEQPQHF	TGTGCCAGCAGCTTAGAAGGAACCGTAGAGCAGCCCCAGCATTTT
TRBD1	TRBV5-5	few	TRBJ1-3	CASSLKFGQGEDTIYF	TGTGCCAGCAGCTTGAAATTCGGACAGGGGGAAGACACCATATATTTT
TRBD1	TRBV6-2/TRBV6-3	-	TRBJ1-2	CASQGFGRGPFLGYGYTF	TGTGCCAGCCAAGGTTTTGGTAGGGGGCCTTTTCTAGGCTATGGCTACACCTTC
-	TRBV20-1	few	TRBJ2-7	CSARGENGFYEQYF	TGCAGTGCTCGCGGGGAAAACGGATTCTACGAGCAGTACTTC
TRBD1	TRBV4-1	-	TRBJ1-4	CASSHGTPGQGGPNEKLFF	TGCGCCAGCAGCCATGGAACCCCGGGACAGGGTGGCCCTAATGAAAAACTGTTTTTT
TRBD1	TRBV7-3	-	TRBJ1-1	CASSLTGGAFSGTEAFF	TGTGCCAGCAGTCTCACAGGGGGCGCATTCTCGGGCACTGAAGCTTTCTTT
-	TRBV5-6	-	TRBJ1-2	CASSLERAWGYTF	TGTGCCAGCAGCTTGGAAAGGGCTTGGGGCTACACCTTC
-	TRBV7-2	-	TRBJ2-5	CASSLVRRQYQETQYF	TGTGCCAGCAGCTTAGTTAGGCGCCAGTACCAAGAGACCCAGTACTTC
-	TRBV7-9	few	TRBJ2-7	CASSLAQRGWYEQYF	TGTGCCAGCAGCTTAGCGCAGAGGGGCTGGTACGAGCAGTACTTC
-	TRBV5-5	-	TRBJ2-3	CASSLSQGYTDTQYF	TGTGCCAGCAGCTTGTCGCAGGGCTACACAGATACGCAGTATTTT
-	TRBV20-1	-	TRBJ1-5	CSAPMGGDQPQHF	TGCAGTGCGCCAATGGGGGGGGATCAGCCCCAGCATTTT
-	TRBV6-2/TRBV6-3	-	TRBJ2-7	CASTYRGESYEQYF	TGTGCCAGCACCTACAGAGGGGAGTCCTACGAGCAGTACTTC
TRBD1	TRBV5-4	-	TRBJ1-2	CASSFKGQYYGYTF	TGTGCCAGCAGCTTTAAGGGACAGTACTATGGCTACACCTTC
-	TRBV7-2	-	TRBJ2-7	CASSSHRGGREQYF	TGTGCCAGCAGCTCCCACAGGGGAGGTCGCGAGCAGTACTTC
TRBD1	TRBV15	few	TRBJ1-5	CATRLTGMNQPQHF	TGTGCCACCAGACTGACAGGGATGAATCAGCCCCAGCATTTT
TRBD1	TRBV7-9	-	TRBJ1-6	CASSPWTGLLNSPLHF	TGTGCCAGCAGCCCCTGGACAGGCCTTCTTAATTCACCCCTCCACTTT